The 16 T cell receptor beta chains below all came from one sample that was sequenced in a study of T cell responses to AZD1222 COVID-19 vaccine. The method was immunoSEQ multiplex PCR; TCRdb's version includes in-frame clones alone and lacks a portion of them. The sample has around 130,000 clones, 93% seen once. The sequencing here drew on peripheral blood, taken on day 0 of AZD1222 vaccination. These receptors originate from an adult in good health.

The V call is TRBV5-5, the J call TRBJ1-5, with TRBD1 matching 7 bases. Germline lookup yields CDR1 SGHKS and CDR2 YYEKEE (reference sequence). The CDR3 spans 16 residues. J gave up 1 base and V 0 bases, and 4 bases lay outside the gene matches. The CDR3 is CASSLAGGRSNQPQHF. In DNA form, the CDR3 reads TGTGCCAGCAGCTTGGCAGGGGGACGGAGCAATCAGCCCCAGCATTTT.

V is TRBV4-2 and J is TRBJ2-1, with D perhaps matching TRBD2 (6 bases). CDR1 LGHNA and CDR2 YNFKEQ come from the germline V gene. The CDR3 has 15 residues. V was trimmed by 1 base and J by 3 bases, leaving 10 bases between them. CDR3 bases: TGTGCCAGCAGCCAAGTGGGCGGGGACTACAATGAGCAGTTCTTC. It translates to CASSQVGGDYNEQFF.

This sequence joins TRBV11-2 and TRBJ2-1; a weak D match, TRBD2 (5 bases). The CDR3 totals 13 residues. Germline V gives CDR1 SGHAT, CDR2 FQNNGV. Trimming took 4 bases from V and 6 from J, leaving 10 bases between them. CDR3 protein: CASSWEPGNEQFF. Here the CDR3 DNA reads TGTGCCAGCAGCTGGGAGCCAGGCAATGAGCAGTTCTTC.

This chain links TRBV9 with TRBJ1-6; TRBD1 agrees at 8 bases. J gave up 8 bases and V 1 base, and 2 bases lay outside the gene matches. Per the germline V gene, CDR1 is SGDLS and CDR2 is YYNGEE. The CDR3 loop spans 14 amino acids. CDR3: CASSVLQGDSPLHF. The CDR3 DNA reads TGTGCCAGCAGCGTACTACAGGGGGATTCACCCCTCCACTTT.

This clone occurred a few times. The CDR3 here is CASSSTVFSYEQYF. In nucleotides, the CDR3 is TGTGCCAGCAGCTCTACAGTGTTCTCCTACGAGCAGTACTTC. The chain joins TRBV9 to TRBJ2-7; D unresolved. V dropped 4 bases and J dropped 0 bases, with 11 bases sitting between them. The germline V gene has CDR1 SGDLS and CDR2 YYNGEE. This CDR3 region has 14 residues.

V and J are TRBV3-1 (or the pseudogene TRBV3-2) and TRBJ2-7; TRBD2 matches at 7 bases. The trim removed 2 bases at V and 1 base at J, leaving 5 bases unmatched. CDR3 size: 15 residues. Looked up from germline, CDR1 is LGHDT and CDR2 is YNNKEL (reference sequence). CDR3 amino acids: CASSQRGLDSYEQYF. DNA of the CDR3: TGTGCCAGCAGCCAAAGAGGACTAGATTCCTACGAGCAGTACTTC.

The chain carries TRBV11-2 and TRBJ1-1, with TRBD1 as a possible D gene (5 bases). The length of the CDR3 is 15 residues. Germline lookup yields CDR1 SGHAT and CDR2 FQNNGV. Trimming took 4 bases from V and 6 from J, leaving 18 bases between them. CDR3 amino acids: CASSSAESWGAEAFF. The DNA of the CDR3 is TGTGCCAGCAGCTCTGCTGAGTCTTGGGGGGCTGAAGCTTTCTTT.

The chain combines TRBV29-1 with TRBJ1-2; D is undetermined. The length of the CDR3 is 12 residues. CDR1 is SQVTM, CDR2 ANQGSEA, per germline. Trimming pared 4 bases from V and 0 bases from J, leaving 6 bases between. CDR3 nucleotide sequence: TGCAGCGTTGGCGAGTCTAACTATGGCTACACCTTC. It specifies CSVGESNYGYTF.

This clone was picked up one time. This rearrangement joins TRBV12-3 or TRBV12-4 to TRBJ1-2, with D possibly matching TRBD1 (6 bases). CDR3 length: 13 residues. V gave up 1 base and J gave up 7 bases, with 10 bases separating them. CDR3 sequence: CASSLGQEAGYTF. In DNA, the CDR3 is TGTGCCAGCAGTTTAGGACAGGAGGCTGGCTACACCTTC.

The CDR3 region is CASSSVQGTDSPLHF. The CDR3 DNA is TGTGCCAGCAGTTCCGTCCAGGGTACGGATTCACCCCTCCACTTT. This rearrangement joins TRBV27 to TRBJ1-6, with D possibly matching TRBD1 (5 bases). CDR1 and CDR2 (germline): MNHEY, SMNVEV (reference sequence). V was cut by 4 bases and J by 8 bases, with 15 bases left in between. This CDR3 comprises 15 residues.

This clone occurred once. The chain has TRBV5-1 and TRBJ1-1; TRBD1 aligns across 8 bases. This CDR3 is 15 amino acids long. Losses at the gene ends were 4 bases for V and 6 bases for J; bases not matched to a gene: 11. CDR1 is SGHRS and CDR2 is YFSETQ in the germline V gene. The CDR3 nucleotides read TGCGCCAGCAGCACCAGAGGACAGGGCGGGCCTGAAGCTTTCTTT. Amino acid sequence: CASSTRGQGGPEAFF. The variable domain in full, completed from reference TRBV5-1 and TRBJ1-1, reads KAGVTQTPRYLIKTRGQQVTLSCSPISGHRSVSWYQQTPGQGLQFLFEYFSETQRNKGNFPGRFSGRQFSNSRSEMNVSTLELGDSALYLCASSTRGQGGPEAFFGQGTRLTVV.

V gene TRBV3-1 (or the pseudogene TRBV3-2) combines with J gene TRBJ2-1; 13 bases are shared with TRBD2. Losses at the gene ends were 5 bases for V and 8 bases for J; bases not matched to a gene: 6. Germline lookup yields CDR1 LGHDT and CDR2 YNNKEL (reference sequence). The CDR3 loop spans 15 amino acids. The CDR3 DNA reads as TGTGCCAGCAGCTACACTAGCGGGGGGGCTTATGAGCAGTTCTTC. Protein: CASSYTSGGAYEQFF.

The chain recombines TRBV5-1 with TRBJ2-7; the match to TRBD2 covers 9 bases. The CDR3 runs 15 residues. Per germline, CDR1 SGHRS and CDR2 YFSETQ. Trimming cost V 2 bases and J 2 bases; bases outside gene matches: 5. CDR3 in amino acids: CASSFLAGEPYEQYF. The DNA of the CDR3 is TGCGCCAGCAGCTTTTTAGCGGGAGAACCCTACGAGCAGTACTTC.

The chain's CDR3 is CASSLYAGTEAFF. The CDR3 nucleotides read TGTGCCAGCAGTTTGTACGCAGGCACTGAAGCTTTCTTT. The chain is built from TRBV27 and TRBJ1-1, with D unresolved. CDR1 and CDR2 from the germline V gene are MNHEY and SMNVEV (reference sequence). The ends were cut back, 3 bases at V and 4 bases at J, with 9 bases in the middle. The CDR3 is 13 amino acids.

Written as DNA, the CDR3 is TGTGCCAGCAGACCAGGACAGGGTGGGATCTACGAGCAGTACTTC. It is translated as CASRPGQGGIYEQYF. The chain couples TRBV6-5 to TRBJ2-7, with 8 bases fitting TRBD1. The V gene end was trimmed by 6 bases and the J gene end by 3 bases; junction bases not matched to a gene: 10. Germline assignment: CDR1 MNHEY and CDR2 SVGAGI. This CDR3 has 15 residues.

The J gene is TRBJ1-6, the V gene TRBV6-2 or TRBV6-3; D remains ambiguous. The length of the CDR3 is 12 residues. V lost 3 bases and J 6 bases, leaving 3 bases between the germline ends. The germline CDR1 and CDR2 sequences are MNHEY and SVGEGT. The DNA of the CDR3 is TGTGCCAGCAGTTATTCTAATTCACCCCTCCACTTT. It encodes CASSYSNSPLHF.